This TCR beta chain was found in a study of post-analysis software for immune sequencing data. Whole-study findings and limits: Controls had lower frequencies than patients of roughly five TRBV segments, which included TRBV5-6, TRBV5-1 and TRBV20-1.

In the case of this clonotype: Its specificity is unknown.

The germline gives CDR1 MRHNA, CDR2 SNTAGT. CDR3 length: 16 residues. V shed 0 bases and J shed 0 bases, with 9 bases lying between them. Sequencing libraries made from TCR beta cDNA carried unique molecular identifiers. TCRdb reanalysed the PCR reads using MiXCR and keeps one entry per CDR3 protein. The table shows approximately 570,000 distinct CDR3 sequences, with around 40% occurring only once. The sequenced sample was blood. V and J are TRBV6-4 and TRBJ2-1; D is unresolved. The receptor was isolated from a girl aged 5-17 years with multiple sclerosis. The CDR3 coding sequence is TGTGCCAGCAGTGACTCGTCTCTGAGCTCCTACAATGAGCAGTTCTTC. Protein product: CASSDSSLSSYNEQFF.